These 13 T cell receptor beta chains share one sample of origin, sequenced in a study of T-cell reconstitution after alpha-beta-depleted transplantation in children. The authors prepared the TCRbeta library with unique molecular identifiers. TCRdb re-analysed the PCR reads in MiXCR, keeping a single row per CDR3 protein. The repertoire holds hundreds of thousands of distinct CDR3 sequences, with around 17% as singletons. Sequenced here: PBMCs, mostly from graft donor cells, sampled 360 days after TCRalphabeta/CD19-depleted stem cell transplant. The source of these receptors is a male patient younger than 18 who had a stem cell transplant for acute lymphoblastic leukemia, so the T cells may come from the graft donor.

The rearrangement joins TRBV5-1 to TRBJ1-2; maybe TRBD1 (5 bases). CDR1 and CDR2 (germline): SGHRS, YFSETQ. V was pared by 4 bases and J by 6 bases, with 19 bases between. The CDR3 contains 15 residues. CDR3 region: CASSGGTPQRNGYTF. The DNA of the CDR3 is TGCGCCAGCAGCGGCGGGACTCCCCAAAGAAATGGCTACACCTTC. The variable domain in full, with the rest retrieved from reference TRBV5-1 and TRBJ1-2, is KAGVTQTPRYLIKTRGQQVTLSCSPISGHRSVSWYQQTPGQGLQFLFEYFSETQRNKGNFPGRFSGRQFSNSRSEMNVSTLELGDSALYLCASSGGTPQRNGYTFGSGTRLTVV.

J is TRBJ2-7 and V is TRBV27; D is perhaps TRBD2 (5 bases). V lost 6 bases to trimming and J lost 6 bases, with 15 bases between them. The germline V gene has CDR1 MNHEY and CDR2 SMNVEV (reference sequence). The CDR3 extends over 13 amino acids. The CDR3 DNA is TGTGCCAGCAGCAGCGGTCCACGGCTCGAGCAGTACTTC. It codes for CASSSGPRLEQYF.

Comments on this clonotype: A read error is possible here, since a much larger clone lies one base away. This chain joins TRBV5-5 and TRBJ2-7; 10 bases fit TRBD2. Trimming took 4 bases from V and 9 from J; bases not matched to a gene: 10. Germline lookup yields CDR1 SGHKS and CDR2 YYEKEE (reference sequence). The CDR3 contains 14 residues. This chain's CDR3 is CASSPGTSVRGQYF. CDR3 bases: TGTGCCAGCAGCCCCGGGACTAGCGTTCGCGGGCAGTACTTC. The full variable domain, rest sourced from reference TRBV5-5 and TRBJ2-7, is DAGVTQSPTHLIKTRGQQVTLRCSPISGHKSVSWYQQVLGQGPQFIFQYYEKEERGRGNFPDRFSARQFPNYSSELNVNALLLGDSALYLCASSPGTSVRGQYFGPGTRLTVT.

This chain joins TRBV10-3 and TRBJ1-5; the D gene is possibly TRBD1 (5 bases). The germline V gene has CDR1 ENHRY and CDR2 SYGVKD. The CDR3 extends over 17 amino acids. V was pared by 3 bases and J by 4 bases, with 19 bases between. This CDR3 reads CAISDLPGARGNQPQHF. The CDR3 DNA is TGTGCCATCAGTGACCTCCCCGGGGCGCGGGGAAATCAGCCCCAGCATTTT.

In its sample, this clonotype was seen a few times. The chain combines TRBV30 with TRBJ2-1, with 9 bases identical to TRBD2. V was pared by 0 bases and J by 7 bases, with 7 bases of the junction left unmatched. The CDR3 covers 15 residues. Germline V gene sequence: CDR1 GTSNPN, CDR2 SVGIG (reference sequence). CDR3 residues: CAWSVRLAGRNEQFF. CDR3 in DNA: TGTGCCTGGAGTGTACGGCTAGCGGGACGGAATGAGCAGTTCTTC.

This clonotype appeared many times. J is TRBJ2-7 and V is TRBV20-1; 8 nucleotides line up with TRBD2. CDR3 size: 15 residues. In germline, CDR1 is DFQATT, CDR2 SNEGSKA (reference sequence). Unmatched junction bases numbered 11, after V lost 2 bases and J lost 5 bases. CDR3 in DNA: TGCAGTGCTAGAATTAACGGGACTAGAGATCACGAGCAGTACTTC. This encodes CSARINGTRDHEQYF.

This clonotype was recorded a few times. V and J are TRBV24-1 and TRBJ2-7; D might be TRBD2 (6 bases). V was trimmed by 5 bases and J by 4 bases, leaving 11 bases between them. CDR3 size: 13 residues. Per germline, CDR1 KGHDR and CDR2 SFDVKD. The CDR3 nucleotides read TGTGCCACCAGTGTCAAAGGGAGGTACGAGCAGTACTTC. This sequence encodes CATSVKGRYEQYF.

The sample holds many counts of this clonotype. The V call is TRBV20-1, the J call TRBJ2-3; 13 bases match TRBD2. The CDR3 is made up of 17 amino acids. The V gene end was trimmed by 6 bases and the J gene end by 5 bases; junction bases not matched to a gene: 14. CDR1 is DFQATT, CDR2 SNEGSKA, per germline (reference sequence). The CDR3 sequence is CSASHLTSGRAEDTQYF. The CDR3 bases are TGCAGTGCCAGTCACCTTACTAGCGGGAGGGCCGAAGATACGCAGTATTTT.

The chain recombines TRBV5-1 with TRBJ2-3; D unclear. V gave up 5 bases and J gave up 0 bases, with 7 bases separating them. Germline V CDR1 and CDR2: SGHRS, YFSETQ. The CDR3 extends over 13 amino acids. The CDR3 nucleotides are TGCGCCAGCAGGAGCTCAAGCACAGATACGCAGTATTTT. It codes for CASRSSSTDTQYF.

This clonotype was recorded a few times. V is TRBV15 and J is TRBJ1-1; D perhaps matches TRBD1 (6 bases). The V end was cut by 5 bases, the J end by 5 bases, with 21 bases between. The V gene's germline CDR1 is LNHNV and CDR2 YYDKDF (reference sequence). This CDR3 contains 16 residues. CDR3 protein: CATSPYRTVRGTEAFF. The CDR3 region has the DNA TGTGCCACCAGCCCCTATAGGACAGTTCGAGGTACTGAAGCTTTCTTT.

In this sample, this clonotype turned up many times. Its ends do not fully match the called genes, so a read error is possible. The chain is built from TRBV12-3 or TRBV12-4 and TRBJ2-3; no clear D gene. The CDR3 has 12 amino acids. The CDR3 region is CASSQTTDTQYF. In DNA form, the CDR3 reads TGCGCCAGCAGCCAAACCACAGATACGCAGTATTTT.

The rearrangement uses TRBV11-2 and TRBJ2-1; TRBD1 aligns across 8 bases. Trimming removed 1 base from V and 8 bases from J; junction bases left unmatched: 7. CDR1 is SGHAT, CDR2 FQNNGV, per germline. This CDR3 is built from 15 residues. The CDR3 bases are TGTGCCAGCAGCTTAGCCGCTGGACAGGGCTATGAGCAGTTCTTC. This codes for CASSLAAGQGYEQFF.

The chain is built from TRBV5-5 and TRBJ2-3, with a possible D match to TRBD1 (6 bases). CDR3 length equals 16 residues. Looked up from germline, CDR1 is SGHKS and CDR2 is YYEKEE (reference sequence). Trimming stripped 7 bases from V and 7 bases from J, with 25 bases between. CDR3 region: CASAVVPTGRDHTQYF. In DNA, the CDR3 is TGTGCCAGCGCCGTAGTTCCGACAGGAAGGGACCATACGCAGTATTTT.